The entry below describes one T cell receptor beta chain. The antigen is unknown. The data stem from a study of Ad26.COV2.S vaccination and SARS-CoV-2 variants. Across the study: Into the muscle, Ad26.COV2.S was dosed once or twice, 56 days apart.

Some clones are missing from TCRdb's copy, which holds only in-frame ones; the method was immunoSEQ multiplex PCR. Among about 420,000 clones, approximately 90% were seen once, and the ten largest hold approximately 4%. This sample's treatment: over 15 received Ad26.COV2.S at low or high dose, single or two shots; 5 received placebo; per-sample allocation not given. Samples came from day 63 after the first vaccine or placebo injection. This vaccine is an Ad26 vector that expresses the Wuhan-strain SARS-CoV-2 spike. CDR3 size: 16 residues. Trimming cost V 7 bases and J 0 bases, with 16 bases left between them. Germline assignment: CDR1 SNHLY and CDR2 FYNNEI. The study's findings and limits: Spike-specific TCR breadth ran higher among vaccine recipients than placebo recipients. The study found similar non-spike TCR breadth in vaccine and placebo recipients.

This TCR was sampled from a person between 18 and 60 years old who received the Ad26.COV2.S COVID-19 vaccine or a placebo. This rearrangement joins TRBV2 to TRBJ1-5; weak D call: TRBD1 (6 bases). The sequencing here drew on peripheral blood, taken in a trial of Ad26.COV2.S vaccine versus placebo. The CDR3 sequence: CASTSTGGFSNQPQHF. In DNA form, the CDR3 reads TGTGCCAGCACCTCGACAGGCGGATTTAGCAATCAGCCCCAGCATTTT.